The clone carrying this TCR beta chain occurred a few times. Antigen unknown. At one of its ends the junction is not consistent with the germline gene, which may arise from a read error. The CDR3 length is 13 residues. Looked up from germline, CDR1 is SGDLS and CDR2 is YYNGEE. The sequenced template was cDNA made from the entire isolated RNA. Libraries were prepared by immunoSEQ multiplex PCR; TCRdb keeps only in-frame clonotypes and omits some of them. The sample yields more than 300,000 clones, around 9.3% seen once. This entry comes from a study of beta chain features in type 1 diabetes. Study-level findings and limits: In all four CD4+ subsets, TCRB CDR3 length was significantly, moderately reduced in type 1 diabetes.

The sample taken for sequencing was central memory CD4+ T cells from blood. J is TRBJ1-2 and V is TRBV9, with TRBD1 identical over 9 bases. This receptor was taken from a man aged 25 to 40 with type 1 diabetes. The CDR3 sequence: CASTPGQGLRWAF. Here the CDR3 DNA reads TGTGCCAGCACCCCGGGACAGGGACTTCGGTGGGCCTTC. The variable domain in full, completed from reference TRBV9 and TRBJ1-2, reads DSGVTQTPKHLITATGQRVTLRCSPRSGDLSVYWYQQSLDQGLQFLIQYYNGEERAKGNILERFSAQQFPDLHSELNLSSLELGDSALYFCASTPGQGLRWAFGSGTRLTVV.